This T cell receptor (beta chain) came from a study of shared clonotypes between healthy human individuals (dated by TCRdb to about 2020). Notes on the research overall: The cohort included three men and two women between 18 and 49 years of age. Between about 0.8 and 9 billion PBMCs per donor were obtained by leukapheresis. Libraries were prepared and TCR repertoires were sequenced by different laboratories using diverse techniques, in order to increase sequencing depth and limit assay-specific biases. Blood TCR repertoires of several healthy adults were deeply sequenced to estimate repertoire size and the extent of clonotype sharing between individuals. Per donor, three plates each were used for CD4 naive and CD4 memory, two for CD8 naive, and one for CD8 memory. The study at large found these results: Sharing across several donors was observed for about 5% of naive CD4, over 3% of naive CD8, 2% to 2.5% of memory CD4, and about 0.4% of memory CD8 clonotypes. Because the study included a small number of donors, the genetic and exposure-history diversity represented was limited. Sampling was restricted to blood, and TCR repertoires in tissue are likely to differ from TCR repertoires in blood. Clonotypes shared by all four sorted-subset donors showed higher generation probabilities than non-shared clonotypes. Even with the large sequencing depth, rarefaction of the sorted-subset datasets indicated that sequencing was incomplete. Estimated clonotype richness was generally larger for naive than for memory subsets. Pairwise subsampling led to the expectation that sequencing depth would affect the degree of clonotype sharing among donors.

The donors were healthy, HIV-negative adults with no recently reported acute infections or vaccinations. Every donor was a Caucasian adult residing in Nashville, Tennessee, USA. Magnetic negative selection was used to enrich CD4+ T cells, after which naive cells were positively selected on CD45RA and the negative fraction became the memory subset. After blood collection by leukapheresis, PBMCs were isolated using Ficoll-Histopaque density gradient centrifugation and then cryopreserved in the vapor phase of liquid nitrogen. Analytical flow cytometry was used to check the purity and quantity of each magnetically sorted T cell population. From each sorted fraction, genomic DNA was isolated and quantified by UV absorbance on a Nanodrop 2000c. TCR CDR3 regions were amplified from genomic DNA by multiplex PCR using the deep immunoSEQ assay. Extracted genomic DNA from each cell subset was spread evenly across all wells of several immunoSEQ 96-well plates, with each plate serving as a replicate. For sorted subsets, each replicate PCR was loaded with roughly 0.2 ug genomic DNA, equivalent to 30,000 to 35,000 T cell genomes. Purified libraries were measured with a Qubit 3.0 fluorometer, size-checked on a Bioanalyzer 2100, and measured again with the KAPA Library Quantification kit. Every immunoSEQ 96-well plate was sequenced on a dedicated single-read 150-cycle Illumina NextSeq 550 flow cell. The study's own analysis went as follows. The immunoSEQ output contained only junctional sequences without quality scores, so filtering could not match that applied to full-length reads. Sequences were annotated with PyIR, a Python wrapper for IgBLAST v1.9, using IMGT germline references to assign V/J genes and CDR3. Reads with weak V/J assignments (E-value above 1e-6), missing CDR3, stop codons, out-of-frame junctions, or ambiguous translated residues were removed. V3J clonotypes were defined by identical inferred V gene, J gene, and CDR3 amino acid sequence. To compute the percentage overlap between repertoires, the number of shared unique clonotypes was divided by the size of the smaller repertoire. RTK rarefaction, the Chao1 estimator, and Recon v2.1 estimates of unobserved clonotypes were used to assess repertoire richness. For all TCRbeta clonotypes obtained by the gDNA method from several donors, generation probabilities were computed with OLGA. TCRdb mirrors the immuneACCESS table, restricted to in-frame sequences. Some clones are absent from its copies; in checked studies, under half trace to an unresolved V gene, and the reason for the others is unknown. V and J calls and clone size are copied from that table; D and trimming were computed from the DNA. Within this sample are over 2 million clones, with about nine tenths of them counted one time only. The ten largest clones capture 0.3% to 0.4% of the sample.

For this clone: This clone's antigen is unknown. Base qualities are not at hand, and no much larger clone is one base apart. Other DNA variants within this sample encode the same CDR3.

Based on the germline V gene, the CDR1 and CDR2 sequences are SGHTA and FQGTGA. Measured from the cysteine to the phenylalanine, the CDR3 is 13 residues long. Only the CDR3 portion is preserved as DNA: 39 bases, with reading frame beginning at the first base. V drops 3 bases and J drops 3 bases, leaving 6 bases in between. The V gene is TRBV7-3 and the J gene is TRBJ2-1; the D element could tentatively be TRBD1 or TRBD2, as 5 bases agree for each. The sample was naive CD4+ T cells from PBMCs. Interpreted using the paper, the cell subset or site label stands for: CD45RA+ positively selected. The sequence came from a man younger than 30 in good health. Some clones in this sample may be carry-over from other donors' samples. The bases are TGTGCCAGCAGCTTTGGGGGCTACAATGAGCAGTTCTTC. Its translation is CASSFGGYNEQFF.